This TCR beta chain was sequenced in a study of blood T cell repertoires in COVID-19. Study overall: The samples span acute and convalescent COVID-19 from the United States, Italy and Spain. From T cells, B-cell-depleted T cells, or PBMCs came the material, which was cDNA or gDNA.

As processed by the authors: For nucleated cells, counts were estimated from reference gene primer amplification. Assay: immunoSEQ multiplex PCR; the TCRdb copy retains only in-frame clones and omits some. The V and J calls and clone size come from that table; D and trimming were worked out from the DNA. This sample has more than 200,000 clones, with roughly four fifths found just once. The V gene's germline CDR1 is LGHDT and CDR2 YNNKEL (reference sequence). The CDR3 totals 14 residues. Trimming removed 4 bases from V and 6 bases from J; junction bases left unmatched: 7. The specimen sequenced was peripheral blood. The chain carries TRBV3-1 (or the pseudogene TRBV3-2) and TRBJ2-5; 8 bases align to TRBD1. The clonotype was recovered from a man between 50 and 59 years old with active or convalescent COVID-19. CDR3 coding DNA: TGTGCCAGCAGCCTGGGCAGGGGGCAGCAGACCCAGTACTTC. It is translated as CASSLGRGQQTQYF.